The 4 T cell receptor beta chains below come from one sample, sequenced in a study of blood T cell repertoires in COVID-19. TCRdb keeps only in-frame clones here, not all; method: immunoSEQ multiplex PCR. There are 100,000 to 150,000 clones in the sample; about 88% occur only once, and 1% to 1.5% lies in the top ten. Sequenced sample: peripheral blood. The source of these receptors is an elderly woman with acute or convalescent COVID-19.

The rearrangement uses TRBV11-2 and TRBJ2-1, with unresolved D. Between the trimmed V and J ends, which lost 4 bases and 9 bases, there was a span of 22 bases. The length of the CDR3 is 16 residues. The germline CDR1 and CDR2 sequences are SGHAT and FQNNGV. The chain's CDR3 is CASSSGAPPDDREQFF. CDR3 DNA: TGTGCCAGCAGCTCAGGTGCTCCCCCCGATGACCGTGAGCAGTTCTTC.

This chain joins TRBV9 and TRBJ2-5; tentatively, D is TRBD1 (7 bases). There are 14 residues in the CDR3. Germline V gene lookup returns CDR1 SGDLS and CDR2 YYNGEE. Trimming shortened V by 5 bases and J by 4 bases, and 15 bases separated the two germline ends. CDR3 in amino acids: CASSSGGRIETQYF. DNA of the CDR3: TGTGCCAGCAGTTCAGGGGGGCGGATAGAGACCCAGTACTTC.

V usage is TRBV11-3 and J usage is TRBJ1-6, with D unresolved. With 2 bases removed from V and 7 bases from J, the gap between germline ends came to 6 bases. The CDR3 runs 13 residues. Germline V gene lookup returns CDR1 SGHNT and CDR2 YENEEA. The CDR3: CASSLRSNSPLHF. In DNA, the CDR3 is TGTGCCAGCAGCTTAAGGAGCAATTCACCCCTCCACTTT.

This chain uses TRBV27 with TRBJ2-3; 10 nucleotides align to TRBD2. CDR1 is MNHEY and CDR2 is SMNVEV in the germline V gene (reference sequence). Trimming cost V 4 bases and J 5 bases; bases outside gene matches: 12. This CDR3 has 17 amino acids. The CDR3 here is CASSSQGLAPRVDTQYF. CDR3 sequence (DNA): TGTGCCAGCAGTTCCCAGGGACTAGCGCCGCGGGTAGATACGCAGTATTTT.